One T cell receptor beta chain is described in this entry. The trim removed 3 bases at V and 1 base at J, leaving 12 bases unmatched. From germline, CDR1 is DFQATT and CDR2 SNEGSKA (reference sequence). The CDR3 contains 18 residues. This record comes from a study of blood T cell repertoires in COVID-19. Overall study context: The United States, Italy and Spain supplied acute and convalescent COVID-19 samples. Sources were T cells, B-cell-depleted T cells, or PBMCs; the material itself was cDNA or gDNA.

Assay used: immunoSEQ multiplex PCR; TCRdb lists only in-frame clones, some missing. The sample carries 200,000 to 300,000 clones, 87% recorded once. V and J are TRBV20-1 and TRBJ1-3, with 10 bases aligning to TRBD1. Sequencing was done on a sample of peripheral blood. The origin of this receptor is a man between 60 and 75 years old who had recovered from COVID-19. CDR3 amino acids: CSASLLGTGAGSGNTIYF. DNA for the CDR3: TGCAGTGCTAGTCTATTAGGGACAGGGGCAGGGTCTGGAAACACCATATATTTT.